The source of this T cell receptor beta chain is a study of blood T cells in healthy people across ages. A second PCR, run for about 6 to 12 cycles, used a sample-barcoded 5' primer plus a J-beta primer mix. Each cDNA molecule received a tag from a template-switch adaptor that had 12 random nucleotides. Each CDR3 protein gets one entry after TCRdb re-called the 5' RACE reads with MiXCR. The sample yields 700,000 to 1,000,000 distinct CDR3 sequences, around two fifths seen once. Each sample yielded at least 6.5 million isolated PBMCs. CDR1 is SGHRS and CDR2 is YFSETQ in the germline V gene. V lost 1 base, J lost 5 bases, and 15 bases lay in between. The CDR3 loop spans 15 amino acids. About this clonotype itself: What it binds is unknown.

Study-wide results and limits: Naive and antigen-experienced cells could not be conclusively compared, given unsorted PBMCs. Among long-lived donors, naive CD4+ cells were more numerous and diversity higher than in aged donors.

The TCR sequence derives from a man aged 55 to 70 in good health. The chain recombines TRBV5-1 with TRBJ1-1; D perhaps matches TRBD1 (5 bases). Sequencing was carried out using blood. The DNA of the CDR3 is TGCGCCAGCAGCTTGAATGGGGCCGAACGTACTGAAGCTTTCTTT. Its translation: CASSLNGAERTEAFF.